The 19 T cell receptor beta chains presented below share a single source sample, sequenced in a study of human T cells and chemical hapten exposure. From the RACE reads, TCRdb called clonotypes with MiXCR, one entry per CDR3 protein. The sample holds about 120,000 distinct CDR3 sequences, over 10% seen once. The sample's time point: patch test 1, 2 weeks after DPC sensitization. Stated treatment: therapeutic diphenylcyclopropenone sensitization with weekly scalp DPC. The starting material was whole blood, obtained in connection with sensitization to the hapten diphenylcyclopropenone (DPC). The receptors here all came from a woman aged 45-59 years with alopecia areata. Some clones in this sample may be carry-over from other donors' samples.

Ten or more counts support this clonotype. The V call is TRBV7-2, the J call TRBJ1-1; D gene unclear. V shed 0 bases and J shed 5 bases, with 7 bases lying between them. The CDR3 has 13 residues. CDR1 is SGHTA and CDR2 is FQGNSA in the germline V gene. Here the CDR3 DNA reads TGTGCCAGCAGCTTAGCAGTGGGTACTGAAGCTTTCTTT. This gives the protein CASSLAVGTEAFF. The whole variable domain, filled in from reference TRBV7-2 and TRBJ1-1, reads GAGVSQSPSNKVTEKGKDVELRCDPISGHTALYWYRQSLGQGLEFLIYFQGNSAPDKSGLPSDRFSAERTGGSVSTLTIQRTQQEDSAVYLCASSLAVGTEAFFGQGTRLTVV.

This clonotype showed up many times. CDR3 in amino acids: CASSQVGTEAFF. Here the CDR3 DNA reads TGTGCCAGCAGCCAAGTTGGCACTGAAGCTTTCTTT. V and J are TRBV3-1 and TRBJ1-1; D ambiguous. V was cut by 1 base and J by 4 bases, with 4 bases left in between. In germline, CDR1 is LGHDT, CDR2 YNNKEL (reference sequence). The CDR3 length is 12 residues.

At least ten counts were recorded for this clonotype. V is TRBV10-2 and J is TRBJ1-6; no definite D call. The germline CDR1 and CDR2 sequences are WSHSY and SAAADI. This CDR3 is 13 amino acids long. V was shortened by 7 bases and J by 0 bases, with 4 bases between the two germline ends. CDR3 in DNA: TGCGCCAGCACTCCCTCCTATAATTCACCCCTCCACTTT. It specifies CASTPSYNSPLHF.

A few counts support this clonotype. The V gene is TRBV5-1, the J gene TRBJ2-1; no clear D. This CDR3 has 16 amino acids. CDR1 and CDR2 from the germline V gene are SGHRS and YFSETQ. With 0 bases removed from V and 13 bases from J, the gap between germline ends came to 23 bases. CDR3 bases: TGCGCCAGCAGCTTGGAGGCAGAGATCCCCTCAGTGCATCAGTTCTTC. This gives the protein CASSLEAEIPSVHQFF.

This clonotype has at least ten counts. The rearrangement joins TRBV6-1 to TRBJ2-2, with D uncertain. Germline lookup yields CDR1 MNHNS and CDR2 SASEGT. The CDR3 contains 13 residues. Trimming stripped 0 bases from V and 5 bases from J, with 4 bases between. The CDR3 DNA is TGTGCCAGCAGTGAAGCGTTGACCGGGGAGCTGTTTTTT. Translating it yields CASSEALTGELFF.

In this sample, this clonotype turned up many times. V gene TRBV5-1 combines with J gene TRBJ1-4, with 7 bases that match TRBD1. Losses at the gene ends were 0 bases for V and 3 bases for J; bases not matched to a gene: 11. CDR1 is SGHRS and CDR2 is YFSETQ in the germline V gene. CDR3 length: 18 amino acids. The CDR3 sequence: CASSLEVTGPSANEKLFF. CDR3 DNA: TGCGCCAGCAGCTTGGAGGTGACAGGGCCGTCGGCTAATGAAAAACTGTTTTTT. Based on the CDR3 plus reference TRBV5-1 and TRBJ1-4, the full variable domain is KAGVTQTPRYLIKTRGQQVTLSCSPISGHRSVSWYQQTPGQGLQFLFEYFSETQRNKGNFPGRFSGRQFSNSRSEMNVSTLELGDSALYLCASSLEVTGPSANEKLFFGSGTQLSVL.

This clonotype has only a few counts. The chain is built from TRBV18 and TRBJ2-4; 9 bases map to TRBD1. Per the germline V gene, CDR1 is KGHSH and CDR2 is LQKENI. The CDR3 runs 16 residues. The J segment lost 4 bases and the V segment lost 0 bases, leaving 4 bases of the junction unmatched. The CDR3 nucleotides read TGTGCCAGCTCACCACCGGGACAGGGACCTAAAAACATTCAGTACTTC. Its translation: CASSPPGQGPKNIQYF. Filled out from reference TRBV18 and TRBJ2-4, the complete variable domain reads NAGVMQNPRHLVRRRGQEARLRCSPMKGHSHVYWYRQLPEEGLKFMVYLQKENIIDESGMPKERFSAEFPKEGPSILRIQQVVRGDSAAYFCASSPPGQGPKNIQYFGAGTRLSVL.

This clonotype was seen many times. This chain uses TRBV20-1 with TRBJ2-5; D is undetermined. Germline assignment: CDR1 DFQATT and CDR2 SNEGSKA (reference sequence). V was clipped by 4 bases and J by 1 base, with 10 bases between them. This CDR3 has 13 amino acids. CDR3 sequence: CSATFNFQETQYF. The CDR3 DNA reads TGCAGTGCTACTTTTAATTTCCAAGAGACCCAGTACTTC.

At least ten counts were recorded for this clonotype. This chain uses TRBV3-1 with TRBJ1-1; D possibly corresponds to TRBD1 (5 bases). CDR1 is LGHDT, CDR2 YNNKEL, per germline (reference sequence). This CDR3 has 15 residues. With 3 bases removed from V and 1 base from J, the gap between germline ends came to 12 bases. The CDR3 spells CASSHRTGSNTEAFF. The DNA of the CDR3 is TGTGCCAGCAGCCACCGCACAGGATCGAACACTGAAGCTTTCTTT.

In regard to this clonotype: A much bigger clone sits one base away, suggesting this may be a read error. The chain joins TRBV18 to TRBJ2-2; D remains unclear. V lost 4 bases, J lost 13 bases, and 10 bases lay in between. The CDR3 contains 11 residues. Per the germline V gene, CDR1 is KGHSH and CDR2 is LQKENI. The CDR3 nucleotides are TGTGCCAGCTCACGGGCGTCGGTGCTGTTTTTT. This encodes CASSRASVLFF.

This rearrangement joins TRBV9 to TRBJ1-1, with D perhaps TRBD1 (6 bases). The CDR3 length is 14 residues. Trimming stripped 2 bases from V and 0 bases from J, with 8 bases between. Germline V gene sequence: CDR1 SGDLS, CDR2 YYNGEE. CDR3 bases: TGTGCCAGCAGCGTCGACAGGCTGAACACTGAAGCTTTCTTT. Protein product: CASSVDRLNTEAFF.

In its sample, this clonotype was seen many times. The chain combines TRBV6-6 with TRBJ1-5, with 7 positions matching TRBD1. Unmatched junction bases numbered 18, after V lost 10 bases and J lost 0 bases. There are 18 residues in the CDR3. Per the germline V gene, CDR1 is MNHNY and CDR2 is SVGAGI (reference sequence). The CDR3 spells CAIAGQVHALNSNQPQHF. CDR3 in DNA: TGTGCCATCGCCGGACAGGTCCACGCCTTGAATAGCAATCAGCCCCAGCATTTT.

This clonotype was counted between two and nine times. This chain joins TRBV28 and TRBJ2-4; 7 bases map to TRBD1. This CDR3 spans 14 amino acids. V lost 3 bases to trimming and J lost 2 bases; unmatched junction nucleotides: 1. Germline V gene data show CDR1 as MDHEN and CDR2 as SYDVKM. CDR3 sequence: CASSLTGPKNIQYF. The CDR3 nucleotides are TGTGCCAGCAGTTTGACAGGGCCCAAAAACATTCAGTACTTC.

The DNA of the CDR3 is TGTGCCACCCTAGGAGGACAAGAGACCCAGTACTTC. Its protein is CATLGGQETQYF. The chain joins TRBV6-2 or TRBV6-3 to TRBJ2-5; possibly TRBD2 for D (5 bases). The V and J ends lost 10 bases and 2 bases respectively, with 11 bases between them. CDR3 length: 12 amino acids. Germline V CDR1 and CDR2: MNHEY, SVGEGT.

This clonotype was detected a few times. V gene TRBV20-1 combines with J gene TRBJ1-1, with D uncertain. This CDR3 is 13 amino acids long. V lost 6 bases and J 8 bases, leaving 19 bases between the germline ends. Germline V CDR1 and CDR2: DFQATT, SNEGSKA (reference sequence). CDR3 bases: TGCAGTGCCCGCGCCGGCAGGCTTATGGAAGCTTTCTTT. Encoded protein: CSARAGRLMEAFF.

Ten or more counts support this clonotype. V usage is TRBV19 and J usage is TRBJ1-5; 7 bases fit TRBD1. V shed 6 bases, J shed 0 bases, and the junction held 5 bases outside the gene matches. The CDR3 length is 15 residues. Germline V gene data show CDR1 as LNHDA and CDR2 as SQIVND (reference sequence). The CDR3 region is CASRAGTASNQPQHF. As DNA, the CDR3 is TGTGCCAGTAGGGCAGGGACAGCTAGCAATCAGCCCCAGCATTTT. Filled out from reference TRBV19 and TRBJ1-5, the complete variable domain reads DGGITQSPKYLFRKEGQNVTLSCEQNLNHDAMYWYRQDPGQGLRLIYYSQIVNDFQKGDIAEGYSVSREKKESFPLTVTSAQKNPTAFYLCASRAGTASNQPQHFGDGTRLSIL.

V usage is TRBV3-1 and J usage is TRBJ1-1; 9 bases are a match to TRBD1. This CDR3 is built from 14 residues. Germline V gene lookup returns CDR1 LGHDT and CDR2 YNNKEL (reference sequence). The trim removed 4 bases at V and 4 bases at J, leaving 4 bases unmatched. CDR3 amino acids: CASSPLGQGTEAFF. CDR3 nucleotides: TGTGCCAGCAGCCCCTTGGGACAGGGCACTGAAGCTTTCTTT.

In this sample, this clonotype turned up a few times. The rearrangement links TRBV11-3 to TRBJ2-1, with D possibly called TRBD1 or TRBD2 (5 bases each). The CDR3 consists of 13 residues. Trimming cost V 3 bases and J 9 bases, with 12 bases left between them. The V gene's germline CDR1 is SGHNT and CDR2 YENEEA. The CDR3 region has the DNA TGTGCCAGCAGCTTGGACCGGGGCAGTGAGCAGTTCTTC. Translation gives CASSLDRGSEQFF.

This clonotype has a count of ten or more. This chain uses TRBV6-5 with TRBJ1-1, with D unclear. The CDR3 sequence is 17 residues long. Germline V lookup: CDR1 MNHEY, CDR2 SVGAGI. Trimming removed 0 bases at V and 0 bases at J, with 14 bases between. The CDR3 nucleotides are TGTGCCAGCAGTTACTCGAGATCCGCAGGATTGAACACTGAAGCTTTCTTT. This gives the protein CASSYSRSAGLNTEAFF.